Listed here are 13 T cell receptor beta chains from one sample, sequenced in a study of Graves' ophthalmopathy and Graves' hyperthyroidism. Amplification targeted the TCR beta CDR3 regions, with RNA transcripts as the source material. HTBI primers were used in a first-round RT-PCR, which preceded a second-round multiplex PCR. TCRdb reanalysed the multiplex PCR reads using MiXCR and keeps one entry per CDR3 protein. In the table there are about 400,000 distinct CDR3 sequences, roughly 18% of which are singletons. The sample comprised peripheral blood. These receptors were collected from a woman aged 18-29 years with Graves' ophthalmopathy.

This clonotype was counted at least ten times. The chain couples TRBV7-8 to TRBJ1-1; 9 bases align to TRBD1. V lost 5 bases to trimming and J lost 0 bases; unmatched junction nucleotides: 7. CDR3 length equals 16 residues. CDR1 and CDR2 from the germline V gene are SGHVS and FQNEAQ. The CDR3 sequence: CASSLRQGGLNTEAFF. The DNA of the CDR3 is TGTGCCAGCAGCCTTAGACAGGGGGGGTTGAACACTGAAGCTTTCTTT.

At least ten counts were recorded for this clonotype. The rearrangement joins TRBV10-3 to TRBJ1-3; D might be TRBD1 (5 bases). This CDR3 comprises 13 residues. CDR1 is ENHRY and CDR2 is SYGVKD in the germline V gene. Trimming left V 8 bases short and J 3 bases short, with 11 bases between. The CDR3 region is CAILTGGGNTIYF. The DNA for the CDR3 is TGTGCCATCCTCACAGGCGGTGGAAACACCATATATTTT.

There are many counts of this clonotype. This chain connects TRBV2 to TRBJ2-7; D is ambiguous. CDR1 SNHLY and CDR2 FYNNEI come from the germline V gene. This CDR3 is built from 15 residues. V was shortened by 3 bases and J by 5 bases, with 17 bases between the two germline ends. For the CDR3, the DNA is TGTGCCAGCAGTGAGCAAAAGTCCGTTTTCCACGAGCAGTACTTC. Protein product: CASSEQKSVFHEQYF.

This clonotype was detected ten times or more. The J gene is TRBJ2-4, the V gene TRBV28; D ambiguous. The CDR3 contains 15 residues. V lost 5 bases and J 0 bases, leaving 11 bases between the germline ends. CDR1 and CDR2 from the germline V gene are MDHEN and SYDVKM. CDR3 DNA: TGTGCCAGCAGTCCCCCCGACTTAGCCAAAAACATTCAGTACTTC. This translates into CASSPPDLAKNIQYF.

This clonotype was detected ten times or more. The J gene is TRBJ2-2, the V gene TRBV6-2 or TRBV6-3; D unresolved. Germline loops: CDR1 MNHEY, CDR2 SVGEGT. V was cut by 0 bases and J by 0 bases, with 8 bases left in between. The CDR3 is made up of 16 amino acids. The CDR3 sequence is CASSYSSDANTGELFF. The CDR3 DNA is TGTGCCAGCAGTTACTCCTCTGACGCGAACACCGGGGAGCTGTTTTTT.

This clonotype was observed many times. The CDR3 is CSAKSQGYSNQPQHF. In DNA form, the CDR3 reads TGCAGTGCGAAGTCCCAAGGGTATAGCAATCAGCCCCAGCATTTT. This chain joins TRBV20-1 and TRBJ1-5, with D unresolved. Germline lookup yields CDR1 DFQATT and CDR2 SNEGSKA (reference sequence). The CDR3 runs to 15 residues. V was pared by 6 bases and J by 0 bases, with 15 bases between.

This clonotype was picked up many times. The chain carries TRBV6-1 and TRBJ2-7; TRBD2 matches 8 bases. J gave up 5 bases and V 5 bases, and 14 bases lay outside the gene matches. The CDR3 totals 16 residues. The germline V gene has CDR1 MNHNS and CDR2 SASEGT. CDR3 bases: TGTGCCAGCAGTCAGGGACTAGAAGTCGGTCTGAACGAGCAGTACTTC. It encodes CASSQGLEVGLNEQYF.

In its sample, this clonotype was seen many times. This chain joins TRBV6-1 and TRBJ1-5, with 7 bases identical to TRBD1. Germline trimming cut 4 bases from V and 2 bases from J; bases unmatched to any gene: 5. Per the germline V gene, CDR1 is MNHNS and CDR2 is SASEGT. The CDR3 has 15 amino acids. CDR3 in DNA: TGTGCCAGCAGTGCCCTCCAGGGGGGCAATCAGCCCCAGCATTTT. Translated, it gives CASSALQGGNQPQHF.

Many counts were recorded for this clonotype. The rearrangement links TRBV7-9 to TRBJ2-7, with 10 positions matching TRBD2. After removal of 3 bases from V and 7 bases from J, the junction contained 9 bases not matched to a gene. The length of the CDR3 is 15 residues. Germline CDR1 reads SEHNR; CDR2 reads FQNEAQ (reference sequence). This chain's CDR3 is CASSLASGSKWEQYF. CDR3 nucleotide sequence: TGTGCCAGCAGCTTGGCTAGCGGGAGTAAGTGGGAGCAGTACTTC. The variable domain in full, completed from reference TRBV7-9 and TRBJ2-7, reads DTGVSQNPRHKITKRGQNVTFRCDPISEHNRLYWYRQTLGQGPEFLTYFQNEAQLEKSRLLSDRFSAERPKGSFSTLEIQRTEQGDSAMYLCASSLASGSKWEQYFGPGTRLTVT.

This clonotype showed up many times. The genes are TRBV6-2 or TRBV6-3 and TRBJ2-2, with TRBD2 matching over 7 bases. The CDR3 spans 17 residues. V shed 5 bases and J 1 base; nucleotides not matched to a gene: 10. Per germline, CDR1 MNHEY and CDR2 SVGEGT. Here the CDR3 DNA reads TGTGCCAGCAGTCATATGGCGGTAGCGGGGAACACCGGGGAGCTGTTTTTT. Protein product: CASSHMAVAGNTGELFF.

The J gene is TRBJ1-2, the V gene TRBV29-1; 9 positions agree with TRBD1. With 5 bases clipped from V and 5 bases from J, the junction kept 3 bases outside the gene matches. The CDR3 sequence is 12 residues long. Germline CDR1 is SQVTM and CDR2 is ANQGSEA. The CDR3, as DNA: TGCAGCGTTCGGGACAGGGTATATGGCTACACCTTC. It yields the protein CSVRDRVYGYTF.

This clonotype has ten or more counts. The rearrangement links TRBV27 to TRBJ2-2; a possible D gene is TRBD1 (6 bases). The CDR3 is 15 amino acids. The V and J ends lost 5 bases and 1 base respectively, with 11 bases between them. In germline, CDR1 is MNHEY, CDR2 SMNVEV (reference sequence). The CDR3 protein is CASSDRFGNTGELFF. The CDR3 region has the DNA TGTGCCAGCAGTGACAGGTTCGGGAACACCGGGGAGCTGTTTTTT.

This clonotype was counted many times. The chain links TRBV20-1 to TRBJ2-5; D might be TRBD2 (5 bases). CDR1 is DFQATT, CDR2 SNEGSKA, per germline (reference sequence). Trimming pared 7 bases from V and 5 bases from J, leaving 14 bases between. The CDR3 totals 12 residues. CDR3 bases: TGCAGTGTTATAGATCGAGGGGAGACCCAGTACTTC. Protein: CSVIDRGETQYF.